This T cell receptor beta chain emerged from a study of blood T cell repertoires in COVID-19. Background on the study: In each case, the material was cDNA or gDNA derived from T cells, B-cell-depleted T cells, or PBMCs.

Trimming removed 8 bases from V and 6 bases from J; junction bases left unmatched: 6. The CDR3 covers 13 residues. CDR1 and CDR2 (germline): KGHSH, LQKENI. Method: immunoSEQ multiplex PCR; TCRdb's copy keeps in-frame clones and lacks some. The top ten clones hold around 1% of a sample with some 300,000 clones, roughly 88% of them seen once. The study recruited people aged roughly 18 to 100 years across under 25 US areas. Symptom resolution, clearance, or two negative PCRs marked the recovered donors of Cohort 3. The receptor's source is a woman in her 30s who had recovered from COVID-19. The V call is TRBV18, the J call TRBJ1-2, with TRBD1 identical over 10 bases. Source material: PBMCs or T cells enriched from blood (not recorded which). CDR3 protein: CASLWTGGDGYTF. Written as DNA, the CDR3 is TGTGCCAGCCTCTGGACAGGGGGAGATGGCTACACCTTC.